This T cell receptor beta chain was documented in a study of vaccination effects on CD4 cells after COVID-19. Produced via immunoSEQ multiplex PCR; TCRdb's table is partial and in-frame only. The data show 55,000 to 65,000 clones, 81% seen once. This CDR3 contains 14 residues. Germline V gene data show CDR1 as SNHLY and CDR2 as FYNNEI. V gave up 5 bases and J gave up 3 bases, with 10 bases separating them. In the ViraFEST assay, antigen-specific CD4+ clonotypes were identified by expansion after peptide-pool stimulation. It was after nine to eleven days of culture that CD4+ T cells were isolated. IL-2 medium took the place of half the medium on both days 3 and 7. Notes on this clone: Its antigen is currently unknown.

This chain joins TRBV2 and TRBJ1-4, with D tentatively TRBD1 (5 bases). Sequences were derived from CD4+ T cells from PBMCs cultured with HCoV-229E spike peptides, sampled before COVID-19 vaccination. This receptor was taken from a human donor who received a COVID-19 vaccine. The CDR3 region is CASSMGGANEKLFF. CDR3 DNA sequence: TGTGCCAGCAGTATGGGGGGGGCTAATGAAAAACTGTTTTTT.